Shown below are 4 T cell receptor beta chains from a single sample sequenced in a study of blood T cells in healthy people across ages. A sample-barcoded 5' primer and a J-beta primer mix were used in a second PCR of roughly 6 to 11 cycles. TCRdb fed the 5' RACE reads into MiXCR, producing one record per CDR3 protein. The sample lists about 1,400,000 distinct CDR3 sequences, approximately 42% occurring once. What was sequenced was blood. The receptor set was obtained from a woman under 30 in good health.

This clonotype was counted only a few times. The CDR3 sequence: CASSYGVGDTSKQYF. Here the CDR3 DNA reads TGTGCCAGCAGTTACGGAGTGGGGGATACGTCGAAGCAGTACTTC. The rearrangement links TRBV6-6 to TRBJ2-5; the D call may be TRBD1 or TRBD2 (5 bases each). V was trimmed by 2 bases and J by 11 bases, leaving 21 bases between them. Germline CDR1 is MNHNY and CDR2 is SVGAGI (reference sequence). The CDR3 contains 15 residues.

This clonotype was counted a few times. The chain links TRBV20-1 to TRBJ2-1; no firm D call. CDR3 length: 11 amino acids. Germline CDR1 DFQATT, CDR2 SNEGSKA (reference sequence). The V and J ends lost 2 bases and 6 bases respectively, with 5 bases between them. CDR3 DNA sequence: TGCAGTGCTAGATTGGGCAATGAGCAGTTCTTC. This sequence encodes CSARLGNEQFF.

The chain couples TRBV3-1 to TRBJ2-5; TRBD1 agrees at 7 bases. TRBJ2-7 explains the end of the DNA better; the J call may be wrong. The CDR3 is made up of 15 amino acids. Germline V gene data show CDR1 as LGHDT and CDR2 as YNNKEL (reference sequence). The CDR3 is CASSGSRDSSHEQYF. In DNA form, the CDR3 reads TGTGCCAGCAGCGGCAGCCGGGACAGTTCCCACGAGCAGTACTTC.

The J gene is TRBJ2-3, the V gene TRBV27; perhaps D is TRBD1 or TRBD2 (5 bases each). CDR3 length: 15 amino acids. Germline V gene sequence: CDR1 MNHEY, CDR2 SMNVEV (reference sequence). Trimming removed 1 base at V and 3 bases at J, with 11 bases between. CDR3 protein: CASSLWGRKTDTQYF. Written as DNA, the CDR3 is TGTGCCAGCAGTTTATGGGGACGCAAAACAGATACGCAGTATTTT.